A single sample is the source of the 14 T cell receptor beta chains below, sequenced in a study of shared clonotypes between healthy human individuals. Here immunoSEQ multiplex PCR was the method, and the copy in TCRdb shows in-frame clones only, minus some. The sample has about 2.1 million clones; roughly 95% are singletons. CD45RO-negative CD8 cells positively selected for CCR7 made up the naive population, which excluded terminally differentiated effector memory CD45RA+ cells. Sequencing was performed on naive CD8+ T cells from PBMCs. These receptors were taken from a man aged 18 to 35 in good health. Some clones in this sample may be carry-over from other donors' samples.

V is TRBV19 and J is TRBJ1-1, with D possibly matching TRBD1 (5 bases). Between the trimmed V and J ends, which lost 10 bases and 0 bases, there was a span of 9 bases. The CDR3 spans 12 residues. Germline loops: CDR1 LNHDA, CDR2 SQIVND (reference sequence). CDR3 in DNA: TGTGCCACCCGGGGGGTGAACACTGAAGCTTTCTTT. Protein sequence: CATRGVNTEAFF.

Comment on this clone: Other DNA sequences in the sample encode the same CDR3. The CDR3 nucleotides read TGTGCCAGCAGCGTAGCTGGGACTAGCGGTACCTACGAGCAGTACTTC. Its protein product is CASSVAGTSGTYEQYF. The chain carries TRBV9 and TRBJ2-7; 11 bases align to TRBD2. V gave up 0 bases and J gave up 2 bases; unmatched junction bases: 4. Per the germline V gene, CDR1 is SGDLS and CDR2 is YYNGEE. The CDR3 has 16 amino acids.

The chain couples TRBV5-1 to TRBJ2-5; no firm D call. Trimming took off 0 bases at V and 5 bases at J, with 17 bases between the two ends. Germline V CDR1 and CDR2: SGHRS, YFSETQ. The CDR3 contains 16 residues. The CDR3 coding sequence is TGCGCCAGCAGCTTGGAGATATTATGGGCTGAGGAGACCCAGTACTTC. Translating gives CASSLEILWAEETQYF.

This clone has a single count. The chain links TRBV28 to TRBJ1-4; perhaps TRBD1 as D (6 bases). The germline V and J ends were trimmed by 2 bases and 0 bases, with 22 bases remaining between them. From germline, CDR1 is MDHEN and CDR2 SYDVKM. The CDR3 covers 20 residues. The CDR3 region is CASSLGLEGGVPATNEKLFF. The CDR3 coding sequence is TGTGCCAGCAGTTTAGGCCTGGAAGGGGGTGTACCTGCAACTAATGAAAAACTGTTTTTT.

The CDR3 coding sequence is TGTGCCAGCAGTTTGCAGAAATGGGACTACAATGAGCAGTTCTTC. It is translated as CASSLQKWDYNEQFF. The chain links TRBV27 to TRBJ2-1; D gene ambiguous. The CDR3 runs to 15 residues. V dropped 3 bases and J dropped 3 bases, with 12 bases sitting between them. Germline CDR1 is MNHEY and CDR2 is SMNVEV (reference sequence).

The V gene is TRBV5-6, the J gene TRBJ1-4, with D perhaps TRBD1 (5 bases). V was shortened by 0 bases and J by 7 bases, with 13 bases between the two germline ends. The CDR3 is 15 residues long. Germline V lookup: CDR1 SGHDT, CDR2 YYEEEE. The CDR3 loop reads CASSLDGAGGEKLFF. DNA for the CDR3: TGTGCCAGCAGCTTGGACGGCGCTGGGGGTGAAAAACTGTTTTTT. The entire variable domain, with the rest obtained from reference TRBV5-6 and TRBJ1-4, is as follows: DAGVTQSPTHLIKTRGQQVTLRCSPKSGHDTVSWYQQALGQGPQFIFQYYEEEERQRGNFPDRFSGHQFPNYSSELNVNALLLGDSALYLCASSLDGAGGEKLFFGSGTQLSVL.

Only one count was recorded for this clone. The CDR3 spells CASSPRVAGGHNEQFF. The CDR3 region has the DNA TGCGCCAGCAGCCCCCGTGTAGCGGGAGGGCACAATGAGCAGTTCTTC. The chain has TRBV5-1 and TRBJ2-1, with 11 nucleotides matching TRBD2. This CDR3 is built from 16 residues. Trimming cost V 4 bases and J 5 bases; bases outside gene matches: 8. The germline gives CDR1 SGHRS, CDR2 YFSETQ. Using reference TRBV5-1 and TRBJ2-1 for the parts outside the CDR3, the full variable domain is KAGVTQTPRYLIKTRGQQVTLSCSPISGHRSVSWYQQTPGQGLQFLFEYFSETQRNKGNFPGRFSGRQFSNSRSEMNVSTLELGDSALYLCASSPRVAGGHNEQFFGPGTRLTVL.

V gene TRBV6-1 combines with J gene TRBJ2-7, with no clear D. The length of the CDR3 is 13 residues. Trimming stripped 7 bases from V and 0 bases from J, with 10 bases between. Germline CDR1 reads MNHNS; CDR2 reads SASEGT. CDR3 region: CASKTDGSYEQYF. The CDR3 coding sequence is TGTGCCAGCAAGACGGACGGCTCCTACGAGCAGTACTTC.

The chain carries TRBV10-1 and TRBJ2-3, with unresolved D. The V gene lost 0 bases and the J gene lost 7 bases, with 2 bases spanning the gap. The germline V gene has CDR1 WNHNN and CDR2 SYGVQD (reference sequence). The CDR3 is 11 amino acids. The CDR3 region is CASSESNTQYF. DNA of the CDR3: TGCGCCAGCAGTGAGTCGAATACGCAGTATTTT.

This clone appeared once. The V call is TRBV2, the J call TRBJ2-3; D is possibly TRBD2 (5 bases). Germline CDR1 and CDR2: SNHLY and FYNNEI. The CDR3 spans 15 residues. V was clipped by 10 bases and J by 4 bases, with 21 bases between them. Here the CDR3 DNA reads TGTGCCACCCAACCCCCTAGCAGTTTTGCAGATACGCAGTATTTT. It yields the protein CATQPPSSFADTQYF.

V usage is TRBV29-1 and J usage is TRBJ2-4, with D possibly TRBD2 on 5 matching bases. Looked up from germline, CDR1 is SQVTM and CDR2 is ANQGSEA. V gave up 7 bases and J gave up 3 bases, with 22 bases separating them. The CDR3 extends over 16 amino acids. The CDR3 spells CSATGSPRADKNIQYF. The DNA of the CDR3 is TGCAGCGCGACGGGGAGTCCCCGAGCCGACAAAAACATTCAGTACTTC.

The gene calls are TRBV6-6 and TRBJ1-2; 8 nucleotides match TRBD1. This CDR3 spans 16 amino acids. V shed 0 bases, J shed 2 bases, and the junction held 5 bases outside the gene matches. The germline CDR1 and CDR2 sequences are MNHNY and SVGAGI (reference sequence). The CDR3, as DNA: TGTGCCAGCAGTTACTCAGCGACAGGGGCAAACTATGGCTACACCTTC. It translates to CASSYSATGANYGYTF.

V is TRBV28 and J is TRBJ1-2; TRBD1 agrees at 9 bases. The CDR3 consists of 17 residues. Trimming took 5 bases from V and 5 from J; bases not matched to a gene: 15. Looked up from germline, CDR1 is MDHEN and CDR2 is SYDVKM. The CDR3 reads CASSLITGGAVAYGYTF. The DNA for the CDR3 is TGTGCCAGCAGTCTGATTACAGGGGGCGCGGTTGCGTATGGCTACACCTTC.

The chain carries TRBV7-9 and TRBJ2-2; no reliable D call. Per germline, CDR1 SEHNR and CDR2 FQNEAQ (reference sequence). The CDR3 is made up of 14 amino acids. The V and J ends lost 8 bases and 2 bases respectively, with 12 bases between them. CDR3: CASPSLTNTGELFF. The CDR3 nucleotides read TGTGCCAGCCCAAGTTTGACTAACACCGGGGAGCTGTTTTTT.